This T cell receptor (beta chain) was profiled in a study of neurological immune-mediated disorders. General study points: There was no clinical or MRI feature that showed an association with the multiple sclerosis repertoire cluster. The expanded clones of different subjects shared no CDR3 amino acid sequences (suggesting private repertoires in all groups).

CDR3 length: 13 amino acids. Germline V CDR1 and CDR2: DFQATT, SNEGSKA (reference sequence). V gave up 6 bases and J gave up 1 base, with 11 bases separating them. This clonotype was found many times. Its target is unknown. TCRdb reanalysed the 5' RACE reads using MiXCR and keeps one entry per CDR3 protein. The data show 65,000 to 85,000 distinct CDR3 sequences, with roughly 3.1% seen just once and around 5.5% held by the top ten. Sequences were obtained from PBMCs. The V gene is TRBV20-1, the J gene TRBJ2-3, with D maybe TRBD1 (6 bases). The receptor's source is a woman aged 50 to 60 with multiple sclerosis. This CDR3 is CSAVDSRTDTQYF. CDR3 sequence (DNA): TGCAGTGCCGTGGACAGTCGCACAGATACGCAGTATTTT.